This T cell receptor (beta chain) was retrieved from a study of blood T cell repertoires in COVID-19. Overall study context: From T cells, B-cell-depleted T cells, or PBMCs came the material, which was cDNA or gDNA.

Only one count was recorded for this clone. The study assigned cohorts using participant-reported clinical history. Germline CDR1 is MDHEN and CDR2 is SYDVKM. The CDR3 runs to 17 residues. V was pared by 5 bases and J by 3 bases, with 7 bases of the junction left unmatched. Authors' processing steps: Amplification from reference gene primers served as the basis for estimated nucleated cell counts. Only in-frame clones appear in the TCRdb table, and some are missing; sequencing was by immunoSEQ multiplex PCR. V, J and clone size reflect that table, while D and trimming were determined from the DNA. The data hold about 210,000 clones, with 81% observed a single time.

Sequenced input: PBMCs or T cells enriched from blood (not recorded which). The receptor's source is a woman in her fifties or sixties with acute COVID-19. This sequence joins TRBV28 and TRBJ1-6; 10 nucleotides agree with TRBD1. CDR3 DNA sequence: TGTGCCAGCAGTCCCGACAGGGGGCTTGGCTATAATTCACCCCTCCACTTT. Protein sequence: CASSPDRGLGYNSPLHF.